This T cell receptor (beta chain) originates from a study of blood T cell repertoires in COVID-19 (dated by TCRdb to the early 2020s). Turning to the overall study: The collaborator samples originated in the United States, Italy and Spain and spanned the acute and convalescent phases of COVID-19. The prospective study material was composed of cDNA or gDNA derived from T cells, B-cell-depleted T cells, or PBMCs. Deeply sampled blood TCRbeta repertoires from subjects exposed to, actively infected with, or recovered from COVID-19 were included in the dataset. Samples were obtained from the ongoing ImmuneRACE study (first 160 participants) and from over a thousand subjects provided by 6 global collaborators. Where available, HLA class I and class II types were taken from metadata supplied by the sample provider and were not determined by assay-based typing. The repertoires were released in a freely available public database meant as a resource for research on the immune response to SARS-CoV-2. The sample metadata nearly always contained a de-identified subject ID, COVID-19 status, age in years and sex.

The germline V gene gives CDR1 as SGHTA and CDR2 as FQGNSA. V gives up 5 bases and J gives up 9 bases, and the segment between their germline ends measures 20 bases. The cysteine opens and the phenylalanine closes a CDR3 of 16 amino acids. The DNA shown is the 48-base CDR3, in frame from base 1. Worth noting for this clone: Its antigen specificity is not known. No base-level quality is on record; no much larger clone is a single base apart.

Each collaborating institution followed its own protocols to collect whole blood in K2EDTA tubes. Collaborator samples were shipped for TCRbeta analysis as frozen whole blood, isolated PBMCs, or DNA extracted from either sample type. Broad study findings and their caveats: Clinical and demographic metadata were provided uncurated, with the amount varying by source and participant.

TCRbeta CDR3 regions were amplified from genomic DNA using the immunoSEQ Assay, a bias-controlled multiplex PCR. The authors' analysis ran thus. The number of nucleated cells in each sample was estimated by amplification of reference gene primers within the assay. To quantify the absolute abundance of each unique TCRbeta CDR3 rearrangement, sequence reads were collapsed and filtered. For each sample, productive Simpson clonality was calculated as the square root of Simpson's diversity index across productive rearrangements. Entries here come from immuneACCESS through TCRdb and include only in-frame sequences with V and J called. Some clones fail to appear in such tables; in the studies checked, an unresolved V gene covers under half of the shortfall, and the cause of the remainder is unknown. Clonal size and the V and J genes are those of that table, whereas D and trimming came from the DNA. This sample gives about 75,000 clones in total; roughly 90% of them show up just once. The ten largest account for 2.5% to 3% of the sample.

The receptor chain draws on TRBV7-2 and TRBJ1-6; the D gene is not confidently resolved. The clonotype comes from a human donor in a cohort sampled during active COVID-19. The sequencing input was peripheral blood. The base sequence is TGTGCCAGCAGCCCCGACTCGGGATACATTTTTTCACCCCTCCACTTT. Its amino acids are CASSPDSGYIFSPLHF. Supplemented by the reference TRBV7-2 and TRBJ1-6 proteins around the CDR3, the complete variable domain is GAGVSQSPSNKVTEKGKDVELRCDPISGHTALYWYRQSLGQGLEFLIYFQGNSAPDKSGLPSDRFSAERTGGSVSTLTIQRTQQEDSAVYLCASSPDSGYIFSPLHFGNGTRLTVT.